The clone carrying this TCR beta chain has only one observation. The data were produced by immunoSEQ multiplex PCR, yet TCRdb's version contains in-frame clones alone and is incomplete. The data contain under 200,000 clones, roughly 78% of them singletons. These data are taken from a study of blood T cell repertoires in COVID-19. Trimming stripped 0 bases from V and 8 bases from J, with 10 bases between. CDR1 is SGHTA and CDR2 is FQGNSA in the germline V gene. The CDR3 loop spans 13 amino acids. This rearrangement joins TRBV7-2 to TRBJ1-2; TRBD1 is a possible D gene (5 bases). This receptor was obtained from a man aged 70-80 years with active or convalescent COVID-19. The sequenced material came from peripheral blood. The CDR3: CASSLAGTSGYTF. The CDR3 DNA reads TGTGCCAGCAGCTTAGCCGGGACTAGCGGCTACACCTTC.